The clone carrying this T cell receptor (beta chain) was recorded at least ten times. This sample stems from a study of control samples from healthy donors and cancer patients. Clones were sequenced by immunoSEQ multiplex PCR, and TCRdb holds only the in-frame ones, with some missing. This table holds more than 100,000 clones, around 93% found once. CDR3 length equals 13 residues. Germline V gives CDR1 SGHRS, CDR2 YFSETQ. Trimming shortened V by 0 bases and J by 4 bases, and 7 bases separated the two germline ends. This TCR came from a man between 18 and 29 years old in good health. The chain employs TRBV5-1 and TRBJ1-1; no definite D call. The material sequenced was blood. The CDR3 DNA sequence: TGCGCCAGCAGCTTGGTGGAGGGCACTGAAGCTTTCTTT. It encodes CASSLVEGTEAFF.